The text below deals with one T cell receptor (beta chain). Its antigen is not known. A unique molecular identifier was attached to every TCR cDNA molecule. TCRdb analysed the 5' RACE reads with MiXCR anew, one entry per CDR3 protein. The repertoire holds under 150,000 distinct CDR3 sequences, with 9% to 15% as singletons. In germline, CDR1 is LGHDT, CDR2 YNNKEL (reference sequence). CDR3 length: 14 amino acids. Trimming left V 7 bases short and J 6 bases short, with 16 bases between. This sample is part of a study of spatial heterogeneity in lung cancer. For the study at large: Where they were available, follow-up PBMC samples were sequenced, at a median of approximately two years after resection. Raw reads contained each unique TCR and UMI combination more than ten times on average. Study-wide results and caveats: TCRs found ubiquitously expanded in tumor appeared in blood more at resection than at follow-up.

Time point meaning: blood at routine non-recurrence follow-up after resection. The study sequenced unsorted whole RNA from tumor, nontumor lung or frozen PBMC. J is TRBJ2-1 and V is TRBV3-1; the D call may be TRBD1 or TRBD2 (5 bases each). The sequence came from a male donor with early-stage non-small cell lung cancer. The sequencing used PBMCs, collected at follow-up. The CDR3 DNA reads as TGTGCCAGCAACCCCCATGCGAGGGGCAATGAGCAGTTCTTC. As protein: CASNPHARGNEQFF.